The clone carrying this T cell receptor (beta chain) appeared a single time. These data originate in a study of blood T cell repertoires in COVID-19. Study-level information: Specimens from acute and convalescent COVID-19 originated in the United States, Italy and Spain. T cells, B-cell-depleted T cells, or PBMCs supplied cDNA or gDNA.

This CDR3 is built from 14 residues. V lost 6 bases and J 3 bases, leaving 12 bases between the germline ends. The germline V gene has CDR1 MDHEN and CDR2 SYDVKM. Source study methods: Estimates of nucleated cell counts were drawn from the amplification of reference gene primers. The assay was immunoSEQ multiplex PCR, and TCRdb's table has in-frame clones only and misses some. V and J calls and clone size follow that table, whereas D and trimming were derived from the DNA. The table shows about 120,000 clones, with more than 75% occurring only once. What was sequenced was peripheral blood. This receptor was taken from a man in his 70s with acute or convalescent COVID-19. The chain is built from TRBV28 and TRBJ1-5, with D tentatively TRBD1 (5 bases). CDR3 in amino acids: CASSLDRNNQPQHF. The CDR3 bases are TGTGCCAGCAGCCTAGACAGAAACAATCAGCCCCAGCATTTT.